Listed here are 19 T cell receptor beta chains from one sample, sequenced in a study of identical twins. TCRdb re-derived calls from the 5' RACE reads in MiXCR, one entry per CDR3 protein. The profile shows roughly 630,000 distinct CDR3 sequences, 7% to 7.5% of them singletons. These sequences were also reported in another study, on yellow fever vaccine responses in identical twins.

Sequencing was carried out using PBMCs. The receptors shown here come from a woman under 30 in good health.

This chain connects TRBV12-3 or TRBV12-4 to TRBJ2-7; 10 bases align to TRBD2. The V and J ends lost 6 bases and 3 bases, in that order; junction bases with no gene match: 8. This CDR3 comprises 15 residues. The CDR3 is CASSPSGSISYEQYF. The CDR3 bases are TGTGCCAGCAGCCCTAGCGGGAGTATAAGCTACGAGCAGTACTTC.

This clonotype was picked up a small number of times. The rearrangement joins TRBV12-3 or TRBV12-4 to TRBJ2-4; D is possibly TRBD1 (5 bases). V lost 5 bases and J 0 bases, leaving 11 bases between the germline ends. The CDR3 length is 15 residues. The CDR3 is CASSRRTLAKNIQYF. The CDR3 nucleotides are TGTGCCAGCAGTCGCCGGACACTAGCCAAAAACATTCAGTACTTC.

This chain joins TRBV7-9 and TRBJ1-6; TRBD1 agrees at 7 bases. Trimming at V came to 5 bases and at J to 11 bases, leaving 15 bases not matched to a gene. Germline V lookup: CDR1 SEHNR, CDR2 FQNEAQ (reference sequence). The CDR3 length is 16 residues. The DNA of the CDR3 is TGTGCCAGCAGCACTACAACTGAGGGGGCGAGGGCACCCCTCCACTTT. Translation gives CASSTTTEGARAPLHF.

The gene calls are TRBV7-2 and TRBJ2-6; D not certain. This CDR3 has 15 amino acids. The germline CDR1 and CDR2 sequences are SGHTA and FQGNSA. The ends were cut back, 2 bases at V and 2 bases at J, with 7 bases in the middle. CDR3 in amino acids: CASSLKQAGANVLTF. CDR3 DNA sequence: TGTGCCAGCAGCTTAAAGCAGGCTGGGGCCAACGTCCTGACTTTC.

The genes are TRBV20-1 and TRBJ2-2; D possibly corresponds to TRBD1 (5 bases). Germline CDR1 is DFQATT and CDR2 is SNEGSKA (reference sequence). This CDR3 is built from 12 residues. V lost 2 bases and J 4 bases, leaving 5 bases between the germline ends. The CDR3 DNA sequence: TGCAGTGCTAGACAGGGCACCGGGGAGCTGTTTTTT. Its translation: CSARQGTGELFF.

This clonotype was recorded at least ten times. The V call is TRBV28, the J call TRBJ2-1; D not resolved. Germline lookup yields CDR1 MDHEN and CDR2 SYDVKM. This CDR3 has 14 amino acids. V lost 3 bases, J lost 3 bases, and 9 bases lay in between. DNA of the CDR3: TGTGCCAGCAGTTTTTCGGCTCGCTACAATGAGCAGTTCTTC. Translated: CASSFSARYNEQFF.

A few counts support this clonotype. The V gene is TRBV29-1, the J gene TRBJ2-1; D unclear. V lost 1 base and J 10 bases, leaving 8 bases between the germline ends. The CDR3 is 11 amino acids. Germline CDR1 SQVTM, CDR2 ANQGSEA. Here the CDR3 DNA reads TGCAGCGTTGAAGGGGGTATCGAGCAGTTCTTC. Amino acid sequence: CSVEGGIEQFF.

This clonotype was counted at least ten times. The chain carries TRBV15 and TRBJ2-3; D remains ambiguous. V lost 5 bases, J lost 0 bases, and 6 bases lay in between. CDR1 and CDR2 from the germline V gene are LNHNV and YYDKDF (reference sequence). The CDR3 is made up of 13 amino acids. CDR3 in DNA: TGTGCCACCAGCGCCCCTAGCACAGATACGCAGTATTTT. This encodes CATSAPSTDTQYF.

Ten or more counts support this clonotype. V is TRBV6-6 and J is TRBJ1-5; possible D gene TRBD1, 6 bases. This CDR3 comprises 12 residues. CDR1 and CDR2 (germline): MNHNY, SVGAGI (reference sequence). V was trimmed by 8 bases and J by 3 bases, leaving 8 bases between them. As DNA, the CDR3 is TGTGCCAGCGGGGGCCCCAATCAGCCCCAGCATTTT. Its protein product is CASGGPNQPQHF.

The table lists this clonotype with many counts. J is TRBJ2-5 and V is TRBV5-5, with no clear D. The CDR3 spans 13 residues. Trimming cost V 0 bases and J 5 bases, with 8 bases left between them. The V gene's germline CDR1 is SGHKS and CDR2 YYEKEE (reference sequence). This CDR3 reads CASSLAVSETQYF. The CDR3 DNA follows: TGTGCCAGCAGCTTGGCCGTTTCCGAGACCCAGTACTTC.

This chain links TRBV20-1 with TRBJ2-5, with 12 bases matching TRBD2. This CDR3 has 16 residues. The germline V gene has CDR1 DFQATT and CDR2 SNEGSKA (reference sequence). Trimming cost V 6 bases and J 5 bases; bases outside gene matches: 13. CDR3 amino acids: CSAPLPSGGVLETQYF. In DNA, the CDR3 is TGCAGTGCCCCCCTCCCTAGCGGGGGGGTCTTGGAGACCCAGTACTTC.

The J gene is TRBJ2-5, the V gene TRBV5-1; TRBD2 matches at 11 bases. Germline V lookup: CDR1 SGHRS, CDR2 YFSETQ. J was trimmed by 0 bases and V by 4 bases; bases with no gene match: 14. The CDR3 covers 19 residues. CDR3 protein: CASSPLPSASGGYQETQYF. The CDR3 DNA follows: TGCGCCAGCAGCCCCCTGCCGTCGGCTAGCGGGGGGTACCAAGAGACCCAGTACTTC.

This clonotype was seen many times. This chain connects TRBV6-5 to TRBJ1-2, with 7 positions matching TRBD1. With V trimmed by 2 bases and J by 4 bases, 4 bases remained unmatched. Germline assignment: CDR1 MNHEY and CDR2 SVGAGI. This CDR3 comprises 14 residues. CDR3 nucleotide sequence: TGTGCCAGCAGTTACAGGGGGCAGGCCTATGGCTACACCTTC. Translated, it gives CASSYRGQAYGYTF.

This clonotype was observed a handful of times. In DNA, the CDR3 is TGTGCCAGCAGTTCACATGCTATGGGTTCACCCCTCCACTTT. Translating it yields CASSSHAMGSPLHF. The chain links TRBV2 to TRBJ1-6, with D hard to call. Trimming pared 5 bases from V and 9 bases from J, leaving 14 bases between. Germline V CDR1 and CDR2: SNHLY, FYNNEI. This CDR3 contains 14 residues.

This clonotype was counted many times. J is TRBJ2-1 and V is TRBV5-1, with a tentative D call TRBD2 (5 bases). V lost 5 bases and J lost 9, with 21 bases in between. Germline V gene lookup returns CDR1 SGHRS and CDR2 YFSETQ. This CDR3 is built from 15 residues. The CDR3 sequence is CASRGLVLAAGEQFF. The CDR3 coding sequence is TGCGCCAGCAGAGGCCTGGTGCTAGCAGCCGGTGAGCAGTTCTTC.

DNA of the CDR3: TGTGCCAGCAGCTTAGGGGAGGACGCAGGTTCACCCCTCCACTTT. It codes for CASSLGEDAGSPLHF. This sequence joins TRBV13 and TRBJ1-6, with D unresolved. Between the trimmed V and J ends, which lost 0 bases and 9 bases, there was a span of 12 bases. Looked up from germline, CDR1 is PRHDT and CDR2 is FYEKMQ (reference sequence). The CDR3 loop spans 15 amino acids.

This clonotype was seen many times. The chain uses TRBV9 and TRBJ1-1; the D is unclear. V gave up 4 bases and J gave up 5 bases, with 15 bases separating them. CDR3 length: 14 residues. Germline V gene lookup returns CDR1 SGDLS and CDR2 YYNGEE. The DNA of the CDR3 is TGTGCCAGCAGCCCCCAGGTCCTGGGGACTGAAGCTTTCTTT. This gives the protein CASSPQVLGTEAFF. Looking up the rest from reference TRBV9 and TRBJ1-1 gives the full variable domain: DSGVTQTPKHLITATGQRVTLRCSPRSGDLSVYWYQQSLDQGLQFLIQYYNGEERAKGNILERFSAQQFPDLHSELNLSSLELGDSALYFCASSPQVLGTEAFFGQGTRLTVV.

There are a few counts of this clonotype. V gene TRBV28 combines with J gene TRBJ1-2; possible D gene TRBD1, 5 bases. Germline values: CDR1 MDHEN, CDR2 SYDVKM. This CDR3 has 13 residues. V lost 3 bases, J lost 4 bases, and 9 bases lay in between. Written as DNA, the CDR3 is TGTGCCAGCAGTTTCTCAGGGTTCTATGGCTACACCTTC. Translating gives CASSFSGFYGYTF.

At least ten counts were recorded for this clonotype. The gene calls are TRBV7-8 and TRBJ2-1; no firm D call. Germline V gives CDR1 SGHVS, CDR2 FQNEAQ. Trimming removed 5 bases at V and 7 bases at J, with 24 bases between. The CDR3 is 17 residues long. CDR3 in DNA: TGTGCCAGCAGCCCGACCTCTGGCGGACCAGTGGGGAATGAGCAGTTCTTC. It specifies CASSPTSGGPVGNEQFF.